These T cell receptor beta chains were read from a single sample in a study of cytomegalovirus exposure and HLA in healthy donors. Only in-frame clones appear in the TCRdb table, and some are missing; sequencing was by immunoSEQ multiplex PCR. Of around 200,000 clones listed, 75% to 90% were seen once; the top ten hold 1.6%. What was sequenced was PBMCs. The source of these receptors is a man aged 50-59 years in good health and CMV-seronegative. The CDR3 runs from the conserved cysteine through the conserved F or W. A D gene is named only where the DNA matches it firmly. Clone size is shown for a subset of rows, as once, few, many or a class of expanded clone.

TRBV21-1	once	TRBJ1-2	-	TGTGCCCGGGACGGGAGCTATGGCTACACCTTC	CARDGSYGYTF
TRBV5-1	-	TRBJ2-7	TRBD1	TGCGCCAGCAGAGTCCGGGACAGGGTGGACGAGCAGTACTTC	CASRVRDRVDEQYF
TRBV7-9	-	TRBJ2-1	TRBD1	TGTGCCAGCAGCTTCCCCGGGACAGGGGACAATGAGCAGTTCTTC	CASSFPGTGDNEQFF
TRBV7-7	-	TRBJ2-5	TRBD2	TGTGCTAGTGATCCGGGACTAGCGGGGGGGCAAGAGACCCAGTACTTC	CASDPGLAGGQETQYF
TRBV7-2	-	TRBJ2-7	-	TGTGCCAGCAGCTTAGGAGGGCTGGAGCAGTACTTC	CASSLGGLEQYF
TRBV11-2	-	TRBJ2-7	-	TGTGCCAGCAGCTTCGGCGGTAGCTACGAGCAGTACTTC	CASSFGGSYEQYF
TRBV7-3	-	TRBJ1-2	-	TGTGCCAGCAGGACCGTCGGGAACTATGGCTACACCTTC	CASRTVGNYGYTF
TRBV7-2	few	TRBJ1-2	-	TGTGCCAGCAGCTACCAGGACAGAGAGAACTATGGCTACACCTTC	CASSYQDRENYGYTF
TRBV4-1	-	TRBJ1-6	-	TGCGCCAGCAGCTCTACAGGGAGCTCCTATAATTCACCCCTCCACTTT	CASSSTGSSYNSPLHF
TRBV5-1	-	TRBJ2-7	-	TGCGCCAGCAGCTATCGGACAGAGACCTACGAGCAGTACTTC	CASSYRTETYEQYF
TRBV2	-	TRBJ1-6	-	TGTGCCAGCAGTAAGGAGGGAGGACGGTCACCCCTCCACTTT	CASSKEGGRSPLHF
TRBV23-1	-	TRBJ2-7	-	TGCGCCAGCAGTCAATCGGACAGTACCTTCTACGAGCAGTACTTC	CASSQSDSTFYEQYF
TRBV5-1	once	TRBJ2-1	TRBD2	TGCGCCAGCAGCTTGGGTGGGACTAGTAGCCATGAGCAGTTCTTC	CASSLGGTSSHEQFF
TRBV30	-	TRBJ1-2	TRBD1	TGTGCCTGGAGTCCACAGGGGCTCTATGGCTACACCTTC	CAWSPQGLYGYTF
TRBV4-1	-	TRBJ1-5	-	TGCGCCAGCAGCCAAGATTCTCGGGGGCCCCAGCATTTT	CASSQDSRGPQHF
TRBV7-2	-	TRBJ2-7	-	TGTGCCAGCAGCTTAGCGCAAGGGGGGGGCGAGCAGTACTTC	CASSLAQGGGEQYF
TRBV19	-	TRBJ1-5	-	TGTGCCAGTAGTCTCATTGGAGGTTCCAATCAGCCCCAGCATTTT	CASSLIGGSNQPQHF
TRBV6-6	-	TRBJ2-2	-	TGTGCCAGCAGTCCTTATAACACCGGGGAGCTGTTTTTT	CASSPYNTGELFF
TRBV28	-	TRBJ2-4	-	TGTGCCAGCAGTTTATATGCAGGTTGGGACATTCAGTACTTC	CASSLYAGWDIQYF
TRBV6-6	-	TRBJ2-7	-	TGTGCCAGCAGACAGCACGACAGCCACGAGCAGTACTTC	CASRQHDSHEQYF
TRBV7-2	-	TRBJ2-6	-	TGTGCCAGCAGCTTATGGAGCTCTGGGGCCAACGTCCTGACTTTC	CASSLWSSGANVLTF
TRBV7-2	-	TRBJ2-5	-	TGTGCCAGCAGCTTATCATACGGAGAGACCCAGTACTTC	CASSLSYGETQYF
TRBV19	-	TRBJ1-2	-	TGTGCCAGTAGTATAGCGGGTTTTAACTATGGCTACACCTTC	CASSIAGFNYGYTF
TRBV28	-	TRBJ1-2	TRBD1	TGTGCCAGCAGTGCAGGGGACAGGATCTATGGCTACACCTTC	CASSAGDRIYGYTF
TRBV6-5	-	TRBJ1-3	TRBD1	TGTGCCAGCAGGACAGGGGTTTCTGGAAACACCATATATTTT	CASRTGVSGNTIYF
TRBV6-6	-	TRBJ1-2	-	TGTGCCAGCACCGCCGGGACTGAGGGGAGTAACTATGGCTACACCTTC	CASTAGTEGSNYGYTF
TRBV19	-	TRBJ1-5	-	TGTGCCAGTACCCCGGTGATAATTTATAGCAATCAGCCCCAGCATTTT	CASTPVIIYSNQPQHF
TRBV19	-	TRBJ1-4	TRBD1	TGTGCCAGTAGTCCCCCCGGACAGGGGAGGACAGGTGAAAAACTGTTTTTT	CASSPPGQGRTGEKLFF
TRBV11-3	-	TRBJ2-2	TRBD2	TGTGCCAGCAGCTTAGGGCGCGGGAGGGGAACCGGGGAGCTGTTTTTT	CASSLGRGRGTGELFF
TRBV5-6	-	TRBJ1-5	-	TGTGCCAGCAGCTTGAGGCGGGGTAGTGGCAATCAGCCCCAGCATTTT	CASSLRRGSGNQPQHF
TRBV7-2	-	TRBJ2-5	TRBD2	TGTGCCAGCAGCCCCTGGACTAGCGGAGAGACCCAGTACTTC	CASSPWTSGETQYF
TRBV7-2	-	TRBJ2-3	-	TGTGCCATCTCGGCCGGAGGCACAGATACGCAGTATTTT	CAISAGGTDTQYF
TRBV6-5	once	TRBJ1-5	-	TGTGCCAGCAGTACCCGGGGGGATCAGCCCCAGCATTTT	CASSTRGDQPQHF
TRBV5-1	-	TRBJ1-6	-	TGCGCCAGCAGCGCGGAGGAGGCGAATTCACCCCTCCACTTT	CASSAEEANSPLHF
TRBV28	-	TRBJ1-3	TRBD1	TGTGCCAGCAGTTTACAGGGGGCTGGAAACACCATATATTTT	CASSLQGAGNTIYF
TRBV5-3	once	TRBJ2-5	-	TGTGCCAGAAGCTACGCCAGGGGATACCAAGAGACCCAGTACTTC	CARSYARGYQETQYF
TRBV29-1	-	TRBJ2-3	-	TGCAGCGTTGAAGGAGACAGTACTCCAGATACGCAGTATTTT	CSVEGDSTPDTQYF
TRBV9	-	TRBJ2-2	-	TGTGCCAGCAGCGTATATAGGGGGGAGGGATCCACCGGGGAGCTGTTTTTT	CASSVYRGEGSTGELFF
TRBV6-5	-	TRBJ1-6	-	TGTGCCGGCAGACCTCAGGGTTGGAATTCACCCCTCCACTTT	CAGRPQGWNSPLHF
TRBV28	-	TRBJ2-7	-	TGTGCCAGCAAGGCCCAGGGCTACGAGCAGTACTTC	CASKAQGYEQYF